Shown below are 24 T cell receptor beta chains from a single sample sequenced in a study of T cells after yellow fever vaccination. MiXCR, applied by TCRdb to the 5' RACE reads, yields one record per CDR3 protein. The sample includes some 350,000 distinct CDR3 sequences, 3% to 4.5% of them seen just once. The source was PBMCs, collected 5 days after the yellow fever booster vaccination. The receptor set was obtained from a man in his late teens or twenties who received the YFV17D yellow fever vaccine.

The chain joins TRBV6-2 or TRBV6-3 to TRBJ1-5; 9 nucleotides agree with TRBD1. Germline V gene sequence: CDR1 MNHEY, CDR2 SVGEGT. The V gene end was trimmed by 4 bases and the J gene end by 4 bases; junction bases not matched to a gene: 8. The CDR3 sequence is 16 residues long. This CDR3 reads CASSSGQGSQNQPQHF. The DNA of the CDR3 is TGTGCCAGCAGTTCGGGACAGGGCTCACAAAATCAGCCCCAGCATTTT.

This clonotype has at least ten counts. The chain recombines TRBV11-2 with TRBJ2-3, with D possibly being TRBD2 (7 bases). The germline V and J ends were trimmed by 1 base and 4 bases, with 12 bases remaining between them. The CDR3 is 15 residues long. Germline V CDR1 and CDR2: SGHAT, FQNNGV. CDR3 loop: CASSLVRGASDTQYF. The CDR3 DNA follows: TGTGCCAGCAGCTTAGTCCGGGGGGCGTCAGATACGCAGTATTTT.

The chain couples TRBV5-1 to TRBJ2-2; D remains unclear. This CDR3 spans 13 amino acids. In germline, CDR1 is SGHRS, CDR2 YFSETQ. V was trimmed by 4 bases and J by 7 bases, leaving 11 bases between them. The CDR3 DNA is TGCGCCAGCAGCGTCGAATCCCGCGGGGAGCTGTTTTTT. Residues: CASSVESRGELFF.

This clonotype was counted a few times. The chain recombines TRBV11-3 with TRBJ2-1; 11 bases map to TRBD1. Germline-derived CDR1 and CDR2 are SGHNT and YENEEA. The junction had 8 bases not matched to a gene; V was cut back by 5 bases and J by 8 bases. The CDR3 runs 15 residues. The CDR3 DNA sequence: TGTGCCAGCAGCCCGGGACAGGGGGTTATAGATGAGCAGTTCTTC. Translated, it gives CASSPGQGVIDEQFF.

In its sample, this clonotype was seen many times. V gene TRBV21-1 combines with J gene TRBJ1-5; the table's D call TRBD1 went unverified against the DNA. TRBV21-1 is marked as a pseudogene. This CDR3 is 16 amino acids long. The CDR3 DNA reads as TGTGCCAGCAGCAAAGCGCAGGCGGGGGTTCGTCAGCCCCAGCATTTT. Residues: CASSKAQAGVRQPQHF.

This clonotype was found many times. V usage is TRBV27 and J usage is TRBJ2-7; 7 nucleotides line up with TRBD1. The ends lost 4 bases at V and 0 bases at J; junction bases unmatched: 3. CDR1 and CDR2 from the germline V gene are MNHEY and SMNVEV (reference sequence). The CDR3 contains 14 residues. The DNA for the CDR3 is TGTGCCAGCAGTTCTGGGACAGTCTCCTACGAGCAGTACTTC. This gives the protein CASSSGTVSYEQYF.

This clonotype was counted at least ten times. This rearrangement joins TRBV7-2 to TRBJ2-4; D unresolved. The CDR3 sequence is 14 residues long. The V gene lost 1 base and the J gene lost 10 bases, with 14 bases spanning the gap. The germline V gene has CDR1 SGHTA and CDR2 FQGNSA. The CDR3 region is CASSLVGPQPIQYF. The DNA of the CDR3 is TGTGCCAGCAGCTTAGTCGGGCCCCAGCCAATTCAGTACTTC.

This clonotype has at least ten counts. This chain links TRBV12-3 or TRBV12-4 with TRBJ1-5, with D possibly matching TRBD1 (6 bases). CDR3 length equals 14 residues. V lost 6 bases to trimming and J lost 10 bases, with 19 bases between them. In DNA form, the CDR3 reads TGTGCCAGCAGACAGGGAACAGGGTCCGGACCCCAGCATTTT. As protein: CASRQGTGSGPQHF.

This clonotype was seen a handful of times. The chain combines TRBV4-3 with TRBJ2-3, with D tentatively TRBD2 (6 bases). This CDR3 is 16 amino acids long. V was trimmed by 1 base and J by 5 bases, leaving 16 bases between them. Germline V lookup: CDR1 LGHNA, CDR2 YSLEER. CDR3 loop: CASSQGASGGEDTQYF. CDR3 DNA sequence: TGCGCCAGCAGCCAAGGGGCCTCAGGAGGGGAAGATACGCAGTATTTT.

This clonotype was seen only a few times. V and J are TRBV4-1 and TRBJ1-1; D gene unclear. There are 14 residues in the CDR3. The germline CDR1 and CDR2 sequences are MGHRA and YSYEKL. V shed 3 bases and J shed 1 base, with 9 bases lying between them. The chain's CDR3 is CASSHGQRNTEAFF. Here the CDR3 DNA reads TGCGCCAGCAGCCATGGCCAGAGGAACACTGAAGCTTTCTTT.

The chain uses TRBV6-4 and TRBJ1-5, with no clear D. Trimming removed 3 bases at V and 3 bases at J, with 6 bases between. Germline V gene lookup returns CDR1 MRHNA and CDR2 SNTAGT. The CDR3 has 13 amino acids. CDR3 DNA: TGTGCCAGCAGTGAACAGCACAATCAGCCCCAGCATTTT. The encoded protein is CASSEQHNQPQHF.

This clonotype was detected only a few times. CDR3 in amino acids: CAISSQELSTDTQYF. The CDR3 bases are TGTGCCATCTCGAGTCAGGAGCTTAGCACAGATACGCAGTATTTT. This sequence joins TRBV10-3 and TRBJ2-3; D gene unclear. This CDR3 contains 15 residues. The germline gives CDR1 ENHRY, CDR2 SYGVKD. The V gene lost 8 bases and the J gene lost 0 bases, with 15 bases spanning the gap.

The gene calls are TRBV12-3 or TRBV12-4 and TRBJ1-1; no clear D gene. With 6 bases removed from V and 11 bases from J, the gap between germline ends came to 19 bases. CDR3 length: 13 amino acids. The CDR3 reads CASSKNQGLDAFF. The DNA of the CDR3 is TGTGCCAGCAGCAAAAATCAAGGACTTGATGCTTTCTTT.

This clonotype was seen at least ten times. The chain carries TRBV9 and TRBJ2-5; 14 positions agree with TRBD2. The CDR3 runs 15 residues. V trimming: 3 bases; J trimming: 4 bases; junction bases outside the gene matches: 2. The germline gives CDR1 SGDLS, CDR2 YYNGEE. The CDR3 DNA reads TGTGCCAGCAGCGCTGGACTAGCGGGGGGAGAGACCCAGTACTTC. Encoded protein: CASSAGLAGGETQYF.

The chain links TRBV4-1 to TRBJ1-1, with D possibly matching TRBD1 (5 bases). V lost 2 bases and J lost 5, with 18 bases in between. CDR1 is MGHRA, CDR2 YSYEKL, per germline. The CDR3 is 16 residues long. Here the CDR3 DNA reads TGCGCCAGCAGCCAACCTACGGGGCCCAAAGGGACTGAAGCTTTCTTT. Translation gives CASSQPTGPKGTEAFF.

This clonotype has more than one count but fewer than ten. J is TRBJ2-7 and V is TRBV7-2, with D possibly being TRBD1 or TRBD2 (6 bases each). Trimming removed 8 bases at V and 6 bases at J, with 17 bases between. The V gene's germline CDR1 is SGHTA and CDR2 FQGNSA. The CDR3 consists of 13 residues. CDR3 residues: CASGVGGFLEQYF. As DNA, the CDR3 is TGTGCCAGCGGGGTGGGGGGCTTCCTCGAGCAGTACTTC.

V gene TRBV6-6 combines with J gene TRBJ2-5; 8 bases are shared with TRBD2. Trimming cost V 6 bases and J 5 bases; bases outside gene matches: 14. Germline V CDR1 and CDR2: MNHNY, SVGAGI (reference sequence). The CDR3 contains 16 residues. The CDR3 nucleotides are TGTGCCAGCAGCCGACTCGGGGACCGGGGGGGGGAGACCCAGTACTTC. Its protein is CASSRLGDRGGETQYF.

This clonotype was counted between two and nine times. This sequence joins TRBV7-2 and TRBJ2-1, with a tentative D call TRBD2 (5 bases). With 6 bases removed from V and 0 bases from J, the gap between germline ends came to 12 bases. The germline CDR1 and CDR2 sequences are SGHTA and FQGNSA. This CDR3 has 15 residues. The CDR3 loop is CASREAPSSYNEQFF. The CDR3 DNA sequence: TGTGCCAGCAGGGAGGCACCGAGCTCCTACAATGAGCAGTTCTTC.

This clonotype was counted only a few times. The chain links TRBV6-2 or TRBV6-3 to TRBJ2-3; 9 positions match TRBD1. V was clipped by 0 bases and J by 3 bases; unmatched bases: 4. CDR1 and CDR2 (germline): MNHEY, SVGEGT. The CDR3 is 16 amino acids. CDR3 residues: CASSYSGQGGTDTQYF. CDR3 DNA sequence: TGTGCCAGCAGTTACTCGGGACAGGGCGGAACAGATACGCAGTATTTT.

The J gene is TRBJ2-3, the V gene TRBV27, with D perhaps TRBD1 (5 bases). With 8 bases removed from V and 1 base from J, the gap between germline ends came to 10 bases. Germline V lookup: CDR1 MNHEY, CDR2 SMNVEV (reference sequence). CDR3 length equals 13 residues. CDR3 residues: CASWVGGTDTQYF. The CDR3, as DNA: TGTGCCAGCTGGGTAGGGGGCACAGATACGCAGTATTTT.

V usage is TRBV4-1 and J usage is TRBJ2-6; 11 bases align to TRBD1. The CDR3 has 17 residues. From germline, CDR1 is MGHRA and CDR2 YSYEKL. The V gene end was trimmed by 10 bases and the J gene end by 0 bases; junction bases not matched to a gene: 8. The CDR3 DNA sequence: TGCGCCACCGGACCGGGACAGGGGGGCTCTGGGGCCAACGTCCTGACTTTC. Translating it yields CATGPGQGGSGANVLTF.

This rearrangement joins TRBV5-1 to TRBJ1-1; 7 bases match TRBD1. The CDR3 loop spans 16 amino acids. V gave up 3 bases and J gave up 0 bases; unmatched junction bases: 8. Germline V gene data show CDR1 as SGHRS and CDR2 as YFSETQ. CDR3 sequence: CASSSLSGQLNTEAFF. The CDR3 DNA follows: TGCGCCAGCAGCTCACTCTCGGGACAGTTGAACACTGAAGCTTTCTTT.

There are many counts of this clonotype. The rearrangement joins TRBV24-1 to TRBJ2-3; no clear D. V was pared by 3 bases and J by 7 bases, with 10 bases between. There are 13 residues in the CDR3. CDR1 KGHDR and CDR2 SFDVKD come from the germline V gene. CDR3: CATSDMRTYTQYF. In DNA form, the CDR3 reads TGTGCCACCAGTGATATGAGGACGTATACGCAGTATTTT.

This chain uses TRBV2 with TRBJ2-1; 9 bases map to TRBD1. Germline V gene sequence: CDR1 SNHLY, CDR2 FYNNEI. V gave up 6 bases and J gave up 6 bases; unmatched junction bases: 6. The CDR3 covers 14 residues. The CDR3, as DNA: TGTGCCAGCAGACAGGGGGCTACGGTCAATGAGCAGTTCTTC. Encoded protein: CASRQGATVNEQFF.